The 9 T cell receptor beta chains reported below all come from one sample, sequenced in a study of post-analysis software for immune sequencing data. Carried by the TCR beta cDNA libraries were unique molecular identifiers. TCRdb reprocessed the PCR reads with MiXCR, giving one entry per CDR3 protein. The sample lists roughly 580,000 distinct CDR3 sequences; around 47% were seen once. Antigens for these TCRs are unknown. Study-level results: Compared with controls, patients had more of about five TRBV segments, including TRBV5-6, TRBV5-1 and TRBV20-1.

The sample was blood. The source is a girl aged 10 to 17 with multiple sclerosis.

This clonotype was picked up a small number of times. The J gene is TRBJ1-2, the V gene TRBV7-8, with D hard to call. Germline V lookup: CDR1 SGHVS, CDR2 FQNEAQ. The CDR3 loop spans 16 amino acids. The V gene lost 5 bases and the J gene lost 4 bases, with 20 bases spanning the gap. CDR3 loop: CASSRGREGSSYGYTF. CDR3 DNA: TGTGCCAGCAGCCGAGGACGGGAAGGGAGTTCCTATGGCTACACCTTC.

V and J are TRBV20-1 and TRBJ2-5, with TRBD1 matching over 11 bases. There are 16 residues in the CDR3. Trimming cost V 6 bases and J 4 bases; bases outside gene matches: 13. The germline V gene encodes CDR1 DFQATT and CDR2 SNEGSKA (reference sequence). This CDR3 is CSAPHQGQGVGETQYF. As DNA, the CDR3 is TGCAGTGCCCCACACCAGGGACAGGGGGTAGGAGAGACCCAGTACTTC.

This clonotype turned up a few times. This chain joins TRBV11-2 and TRBJ2-4; 9 nucleotides align to TRBD2. Germline CDR1 reads SGHAT; CDR2 reads FQNNGV. Trimming removed 4 bases from V and 3 bases from J; junction bases left unmatched: 10. The length of the CDR3 is 17 residues. The CDR3 sequence: CASSSYLAGSGKNIQYF. Written as DNA, the CDR3 is TGTGCCAGCAGCTCCTATCTAGCGGGATCGGGCAAAAACATTCAGTACTTC. The whole variable domain, filled in from reference TRBV11-2 and TRBJ2-4, reads EAGVAQSPRYKIIEKRQSVAFWCNPISGHATLYWYQQILGQGPKLLIQFQNNGVVDDSQLPKDRFSAERLKGVDSTLKIQPAKLEDSAVYLCASSSYLAGSGKNIQYFGAGTRLSVL.

This rearrangement joins TRBV27 to TRBJ1-2; 9 positions match TRBD1. In germline, CDR1 is MNHEY, CDR2 SMNVEV (reference sequence). Unmatched junction bases numbered 9, after V lost 0 bases and J lost 4 bases. The CDR3 runs 17 residues. CDR3 loop: CASSLSFRTGVTYGYTF. The CDR3 bases are TGTGCCAGCAGTTTATCGTTTCGGACAGGGGTCACCTATGGCTACACCTTC.

This chain connects TRBV12-3 or TRBV12-4 to TRBJ2-7; 8 nucleotides agree with TRBD2. Trimming removed 3 bases from V and 6 bases from J; junction bases left unmatched: 7. This CDR3 is 14 amino acids long. The CDR3: CASSLRGAASEQYF. DNA of the CDR3: TGTGCCAGCAGTTTGCGGGGGGCTGCGAGCGAGCAGTACTTC.

The genes are TRBV20-1 and TRBJ2-7; D unclear. The CDR3 is 11 residues long. Germline V gene sequence: CDR1 DFQATT, CDR2 SNEGSKA (reference sequence). Deletions cut 7 bases from V and 6 bases from J, with 13 bases between. CDR3 sequence: CSVARPGEQYF. The CDR3 DNA reads TGCAGTGTCGCGCGACCGGGCGAGCAGTACTTC.

On this clonotype: The CDR3 does not end in the conserved phenylalanine or tryptophan, so this is likely a read error. This chain joins TRBV20-1 and TRBJ2-7; no reliable D call. CDR1 DFQATT and CDR2 SNEGSKA come from the germline V gene (reference sequence). The CDR3 loop spans 13 amino acids. The CDR3 loop is CSARPPGSSEQYL. In DNA form, the CDR3 reads TGCAGTGCTAGACCCCCTGGCTCCTCCGAGCAGTACCTC.

CDR3 sequence: CASSSPDRGLYGYTF. DNA for the CDR3: TGTGCCAGCAGTTCCCCGGACAGGGGGCTCTATGGCTACACCTTC. The chain is built from TRBV27 and TRBJ1-2, with TRBD1 matching over 11 bases. The CDR3 has 15 amino acids. The V and J ends lost 4 bases and 4 bases, in that order; junction bases with no gene match: 5. The germline CDR1 and CDR2 sequences are MNHEY and SMNVEV (reference sequence).

This clonotype was seen a handful of times. V gene TRBV28 combines with J gene TRBJ1-6, with TRBD1 as a possible D gene (5 bases). This CDR3 spans 14 amino acids. Trimming left V 6 bases short and J 9 bases short, with 15 bases between. CDR1 is MDHEN, CDR2 SYDVKM, per germline. DNA for the CDR3: TGTGCCAGCAGGTTCGGGACCGGCGGTTCACCCCTCCACTTT. This encodes CASRFGTGGSPLHF.